These 22 T cell receptor beta chains were all obtained from the same sample, sequenced in a study of cytomegalovirus exposure and HLA in healthy donors. Assay used: immunoSEQ multiplex PCR; TCRdb lists only in-frame clones, some missing. The table includes roughly 330,000 clones, 87% detected once. The sequencing input was PBMCs. The origin of the receptors is a woman between 25 and 40 years old in good health and CMV-seropositive.

The chain couples TRBV5-4 to TRBJ2-7, with D unclear. CDR1 and CDR2 from the germline V gene are SGHNT and YYREEE (reference sequence). The CDR3 is made up of 12 amino acids. V lost 4 bases, J lost 1 base, and 6 bases lay in between. CDR3 amino acids: CASSRGSYEQYF. The CDR3 DNA is TGTGCCAGCAGCCGTGGGTCCTACGAGCAGTACTTC.

The chain recombines TRBV6-5 with TRBJ1-5, with 8 bases matching TRBD1. Germline V lookup: CDR1 MNHEY, CDR2 SVGAGI. V lost 6 bases to trimming and J lost 6 bases; unmatched junction nucleotides: 7. The CDR3 runs to 14 residues. CDR3 sequence (DNA): TGTGCCAGCAGAGCCGACAGGGGAAGTCAGCCCCAGCATTTT. Its translation is CASRADRGSQPQHF.

The chain has TRBV15 and TRBJ1-4, with D perhaps matching TRBD1 (5 bases). The CDR3 is made up of 15 amino acids. The germline V and J ends were trimmed by 0 bases and 7 bases, with 12 bases remaining between them. In germline, CDR1 is LNHNV, CDR2 YYDKDF (reference sequence). As DNA, the CDR3 is TGTGCCACCAGCAGAGACAGGGAGGGTTTTGAAAAACTGTTTTTT. It translates to CATSRDREGFEKLFF.

The rearrangement links TRBV4-3 to TRBJ1-2, with 9 bases lining up with TRBD1. With 4 bases clipped from V and 5 bases from J, the junction kept 5 bases outside the gene matches. This CDR3 has 14 residues. Germline V gives CDR1 LGHNA, CDR2 YSLEER. CDR3 in DNA: TGCGCCAGCAGCCCTTCCGGGACAGGGTATGGCTACACCTTC. Its translation: CASSPSGTGYGYTF.

V is TRBV6-6 and J is TRBJ2-7; D possibly corresponds to TRBD1 (5 bases). Germline CDR1 and CDR2: MNHNY and SVGAGI (reference sequence). V was clipped by 3 bases and J by 3 bases, with 6 bases between them. This CDR3 spans 12 amino acids. CDR3 sequence: CASSYGHYEQYF. The CDR3 nucleotides read TGTGCCAGCAGTTATGGACACTACGAGCAGTACTTC.

The rearrangement uses TRBV10-3 and TRBJ1-2, with a possible D match to TRBD1 (5 bases). This CDR3 region has 13 residues. Between the trimmed V and J ends, which lost 6 bases and 3 bases, there was a span of 11 bases. Germline values: CDR1 ENHRY, CDR2 SYGVKD. Here the CDR3 reads CAIRAGTDYGYTF. In DNA, the CDR3 is TGTGCCATCAGGGCCGGGACGGACTATGGCTACACCTTC.

The rearrangement joins TRBV5-1 to TRBJ1-3; no clear D. Trimming took off 7 bases at V and 4 bases at J, with 12 bases between the two ends. From germline, CDR1 is SGHRS and CDR2 YFSETQ. CDR3 size: 13 residues. The CDR3 here is CASRQVTGNTIYF. For the CDR3, the DNA is TGCGCCAGCCGTCAGGTTACCGGAAACACCATATATTTT. Together with reference TRBV5-1 and TRBJ1-3, the CDR3 gives the full variable domain: KAGVTQTPRYLIKTRGQQVTLSCSPISGHRSVSWYQQTPGQGLQFLFEYFSETQRNKGNFPGRFSGRQFSNSRSEMNVSTLELGDSALYLCASRQVTGNTIYFGEGSWLTVV.

V and J are TRBV5-7 and TRBJ2-7, with D perhaps matching TRBD2 (5 bases). TRBV5-7 is recorded as an ORF, its role being uncertain. This CDR3 contains 16 residues. Trimming stripped 0 bases from V and 0 bases from J, with 13 bases between. CDR3 protein: CASSLAGGESSYEQYF. The CDR3 nucleotides read TGTGCCAGCAGCTTGGCGGGTGGGGAGAGCTCCTACGAGCAGTACTTC.

This clone was observed a single time. This chain uses TRBV6-5 with TRBJ1-1, with 7 bases fitting TRBD1. J gave up 5 bases and V 0 bases, and 6 bases lay outside the gene matches. The CDR3 is made up of 15 amino acids. Germline CDR1 is MNHEY and CDR2 is SVGAGI. Written as DNA, the CDR3 is TGTGCCAGCAGTTACTCGAGGACAGGCGGAACTGAAGCTTTCTTT. Translation gives CASSYSRTGGTEAFF.

The gene calls are TRBV7-2 and TRBJ2-7; the D is unclear. There are 15 residues in the CDR3. The V end was cut by 7 bases, the J end by 3 bases, with 19 bases between. Germline-derived CDR1 and CDR2 are SGHTA and FQGNSA. DNA of the CDR3: TGTGCCAGCACCCCGACGGCAGGAGCCAGCTACGAGCAGTACTTC. It encodes CASTPTAGASYEQYF.

The chain uses TRBV7-3 and TRBJ1-1; D call uncertain. The V and J ends lost 2 bases and 4 bases respectively, with 8 bases between them. The CDR3 has 13 amino acids. Germline values: CDR1 SGHTA, CDR2 FQGTGA. CDR3 sequence (DNA): TGTGCCAGCAGCTTACAGGATCGCACTGAAGCTTTCTTT. Its translation: CASSLQDRTEAFF.

The V call is TRBV6-1, the J call TRBJ2-1; possibly TRBD2 for D (7 bases). Trimming shortened V by 7 bases and J by 2 bases, and 15 bases separated the two germline ends. The CDR3 loop spans 15 amino acids. CDR1 MNHNS and CDR2 SASEGT come from the germline V gene. CDR3 residues: CASTEGGLTYNEQFF. The CDR3 DNA reads TGTGCCAGCACCGAGGGGGGGCTCACCTACAATGAGCAGTTCTTC.

The chain combines TRBV4-1 with TRBJ2-2; TRBD1 matches at 10 bases. After removal of 0 bases from V and 3 bases from J, the junction contained 7 bases not matched to a gene. The V gene's germline CDR1 is MGHRA and CDR2 YSYEKL. This CDR3 contains 18 residues. The CDR3 coding sequence is TGCGCCAGCAGCCAAGAAGAGACAGGGGGCGTGTACACCGGGGAGCTGTTTTTT. Residues: CASSQEETGGVYTGELFF.

Points on this clone: The identical CDR3 is also encoded by other nucleotide sequences in the sample. The CDR3 reads CASSLVGYEQYF. The CDR3, as DNA: TGCGCCAGCAGCTTGGTGGGCTACGAGCAGTACTTC. The chain carries TRBV5-1 and TRBJ2-7; unclear D gene. The germline V and J ends were trimmed by 0 bases and 3 bases, with 4 bases remaining between them. Germline assignment: CDR1 SGHRS and CDR2 YFSETQ. CDR3 length equals 12 residues.

The chain joins TRBV19 to TRBJ1-6; D not certain. Germline CDR1 and CDR2: LNHDA and SQIVND (reference sequence). The length of the CDR3 is 15 residues. Trimming removed 2 bases from V and 9 bases from J, with 14 bases in between. CDR3 loop: CASSISGQLGSPLHF. The CDR3 region has the DNA TGTGCCAGTAGTATATCGGGCCAGCTGGGTTCACCCCTCCACTTT.

The chain recombines TRBV7-3 with TRBJ1-1, with 7 positions matching TRBD1. Per the germline V gene, CDR1 is SGHTA and CDR2 is FQGTGA. The V gene end was trimmed by 5 bases and the J gene end by 6 bases; junction bases not matched to a gene: 12. This CDR3 comprises 15 residues. CDR3 loop: CASSETGVKGAEAFF. Written as DNA, the CDR3 is TGTGCCAGCAGCGAAACAGGGGTCAAAGGCGCTGAAGCTTTCTTT.

This chain uses TRBV30 with TRBJ2-7, with TRBD2 identical over 10 bases. Germline V CDR1 and CDR2: GTSNPN, SVGIG (reference sequence). This CDR3 spans 14 amino acids. The V and J ends lost 3 bases and 3 bases, in that order; junction bases with no gene match: 5. CDR3 DNA sequence: TGTGCCTGGAGGGGCAGACTAGCGGGCTACGAGCAGTACTTC. As protein: CAWRGRLAGYEQYF. Based on the CDR3 plus reference TRBV30 and TRBJ2-7, the full variable domain is SQTIHQWPATLVQPVGSPLSLECTVEGTSNPNLYWYRQAAGRGLQLLFYSVGIGQISSEVPQNLSASRPQDRQFILSSKKLLLSDSGFYLCAWRGRLAGYEQYFGPGTRLTVT.

The chain combines TRBV5-4 with TRBJ2-7, with D perhaps matching TRBD1 (5 bases). The CDR3 covers 15 residues. V was pared by 4 bases and J by 3 bases, with 17 bases between. In germline, CDR1 is SGHNT, CDR2 YYREEE (reference sequence). CDR3 sequence (DNA): TGTGCCAGCAGCCAAGAGCAGGGAAGTCACTACGAGCAGTACTTC. It yields the protein CASSQEQGSHYEQYF.

The chain recombines TRBV13 with TRBJ2-7; 9 nucleotides agree with TRBD2. V gave up 5 bases and J gave up 0 bases; unmatched junction bases: 5. The germline CDR1 and CDR2 sequences are PRHDT and FYEKMQ (reference sequence). The CDR3 is made up of 15 amino acids. The chain's CDR3 is CASSPSGASSYEQYF. CDR3 DNA: TGTGCCAGCAGCCCTAGCGGGGCGAGCTCCTACGAGCAGTACTTC.

The chain links TRBV10-3 to TRBJ1-1; possible D gene TRBD1, 5 bases. Germline V gene data show CDR1 as ENHRY and CDR2 as SYGVKD. CDR3 length: 15 residues. V was shortened by 2 bases and J by 4 bases, with 14 bases between the two germline ends. The CDR3 region is CAISEPQGFSTEAFF. For the CDR3, the DNA is TGTGCCATCAGTGAGCCGCAGGGTTTTAGCACTGAAGCTTTCTTT.

V gene TRBV27 combines with J gene TRBJ1-2; 7 bases map to TRBD1. Germline CDR1 and CDR2: MNHEY and SMNVEV (reference sequence). Trimming at V came to 6 bases and at J to 3 bases, leaving 7 bases not matched to a gene. The CDR3 spans 14 residues. The CDR3 protein is CASSWTGTDYGYTF. CDR3 DNA sequence: TGTGCCAGCAGCTGGACCGGGACAGACTATGGCTACACCTTC.

This clone was picked up one time. The CDR3 nucleotides are TGTGCCAGCAGACTCGGAGTATTTGGGACAGCAAATGAAAAACTGTTTTTT. Translation gives CASRLGVFGTANEKLFF. This chain uses TRBV2 with TRBJ1-4, with 7 bases that match TRBD1. This CDR3 region has 17 residues. The V gene end was trimmed by 6 bases and the J gene end by 5 bases; junction bases not matched to a gene: 15. Germline V gene data show CDR1 as SNHLY and CDR2 as FYNNEI.